This T cell receptor beta chain originates from a study of Graves' ophthalmopathy and Graves' hyperthyroidism. This CDR3 is built from 14 residues. Germline CDR1 reads SGDLS; CDR2 reads YYNGEE. V lost 3 bases and J 4 bases, leaving 11 bases between the germline ends. General observations from the study: The model predicted ophthalmopathy progression with 60% to 71% sensitivity and around 74% specificity. Blood also harbored most expanded thyroid clonotypes above 0.001 frequency.

Hyperthyroidism was new, under 2 months, in patients aged 18 to 65. From RNA, the CDR3 regions of TCR beta chains were amplified and sequenced. First-round RT-PCR relied on HTBI primers, and a second-round multiplex PCR came next. MiXCR, applied by TCRdb to the multiplex PCR reads, yields one record per CDR3 protein. The sample has 900,000 to 1,200,000 distinct CDR3 sequences, less than 45% seen once. This clonotype has ten or more counts. Its antigen is unknown. The J gene is TRBJ1-3, the V gene TRBV9; possible D gene TRBD1, 5 bases. The clonotype comes from an adult man with Graves' hyperthyroidism. The sequencing sample was made of peripheral blood or thyroid tissue (not recorded which). The DNA of the CDR3 is TGTGCCAGCAGCGATGGGGGTGGCGGAAACACCATATATTTT. Residues: CASSDGGGGNTIYF.